The rows below give T cell receptor beta chains drawn from one sample of a study of blood T cell repertoires in COVID-19. Repertoires were generated with immunoSEQ multiplex PCR, while TCRdb's copy carries only in-frame clones and drops some. Altogether 120,000 or so clones are present, roughly 76% being singletons, with the ten largest covering more than 7.5%. The sample was peripheral blood. These receptors all come from a woman aged 55-70 years with acute or convalescent COVID-19. CDR3s include the opening cysteine and the closing phenylalanine or tryptophan. D genes are given only for firm matches. Rows give clone size only sometimes, using once, few, many, or a class for an expanded clone.

J,V,size,D,CDR3,DNA
TRBJ1-4,TRBV7-2,-,-,CASGLGIRLTNEKLFF,TGTGCCAGCGGACTAGGCATCAGGCTAACTAATGAAAAACTGTTTTTT
TRBJ1-4,TRBV30,-,TRBD1,CAWSVRLGQGGGPNEKLFF,TGTGCCTGGAGTGTCCGACTCGGACAGGGGGGAGGGCCTAATGAAAAACTGTTTTTT
TRBJ2-2,TRBV9,once,-,CASSTQGRAGELFF,TGTGCCAGCAGCACACAGGGTAGAGCCGGGGAGCTGTTTTTT
TRBJ2-5,TRBV6-1,-,-,CASSEGAGRETQYF,TGTGCCAGCAGTGAAGGGGCAGGGAGGGAGACCCAGTACTTC
TRBJ1-4,TRBV2,-,-,CASSEPYSVGGEKLFF,TGTGCCAGCAGTGAACCATACAGCGTGGGAGGCGAAAAACTGTTTTTT
TRBJ1-4,TRBV28,few,-,CASSLQTNEKLFF,TGTGCCAGCAGTTTACAGACTAATGAAAAACTGTTTTTT
TRBJ1-6,TRBV30,-,-,CAWGQYNSPLHF,TGTGCCTGGGGACAGTATAATTCACCCCTCCACTTT
TRBJ1-2,TRBV6-6,-,-,CASSLSDSNYGYTF,TGTGCCAGCAGTTTATCGGACAGTAACTATGGCTACACCTTC
TRBJ1-1,TRBV14,-,-,CASSHLSIVEAFF,TGTGCCAGCAGCCATCTAAGTATAGTTGAAGCTTTCTTT
TRBJ2-7,TRBV2,few,TRBD2,CASRAKGLVPYEQYF,TGTGCCAGCAGAGCGAAGGGACTAGTTCCCTACGAGCAGTACTTC
TRBJ2-7,TRBV18,-,TRBD2,CASSPFRGVKDEQYF,TGTGCCAGCTCACCATTTCGGGGGGTTAAGGACGAGCAGTACTTC
TRBJ1-6,TRBV9,few,TRBD1,CASSQGGQGDSPLHF,TGTGCCAGTAGCCAAGGGGGACAGGGAGATTCACCCCTCCACTTT
TRBJ1-2,TRBV7-2,-,-,CASSSPLAAGGYTF,TGTGCCAGCAGCTCGCCTTTAGCGGCGGGGGGCTACACCTTC
TRBJ1-5,TRBV5-6,-,-,CASSFMGAPNNQPQHF,TGTGCCAGCAGCTTTATGGGGGCTCCTAACAATCAGCCCCAGCATTTT
TRBJ2-3,TRBV5-1,-,-,CASSPNSGSPGDTQYF,TGCGCCAGCAGCCCAAATAGCGGATCACCCGGGGATACGCAGTATTTT
TRBJ1-2,TRBV27,-,-,CASSDPGGGYTF,TGTGCCAGCAGTGACCCTGGAGGTGGCTACACCTTC
TRBJ2-2,TRBV19,few,-,CASSIKRADTGELFF,TGTGCCAGTAGTATTAAGAGGGCGGACACCGGGGAGCTGTTTTTT
TRBJ2-5,TRBV28,-,-,CASSFDMGTGRETQYF,TGTGCCAGCAGTTTCGATATGGGTACAGGGCGGGAGACCCAGTACTTC
TRBJ1-2,TRBV27,-,TRBD1,CASRPMTGAYGYTF,TGTGCCAGCAGACCTATGACAGGGGCATATGGCTACACCTTC
TRBJ1-4,TRBV7-9,once,-,CASSSRESNEKLFF,TGTGCCAGCAGCTCCAGGGAATCTAATGAAAAACTGTTTTTT
TRBJ2-2,TRBV24-1,-,-,CATSFGGLNTGELFF,TGTGCCACCAGTTTCGGGGGATTAAACACCGGGGAGCTGTTTTTT
TRBJ2-3,TRBV29-1,many,TRBD1,CSDRGTGRSTDTQYF,TGCAGCGATCGAGGGACAGGACGATCCACAGATACGCAGTATTTT
TRBJ2-7,TRBV5-1,-,-,CASSEVGVGAYEQYF,TGCGCCAGCAGCGAGGTAGGGGTCGGCGCCTACGAGCAGTACTTC
TRBJ1-5,TRBV11-2,-,-,CASSLDRGGQPQHF,TGTGCCAGCAGCTTAGATCGGGGGGGTCAGCCCCAGCATTTT
TRBJ1-5,TRBV5-6,few,-,CASSLLQDGQPQHF,TGTGCCAGCAGCTTGTTACAGGACGGTCAGCCCCAGCATTTT
TRBJ1-6,TRBV4-3,-,-,CASSQDGSSRSPLHF,TGCGCCAGCAGCCAAGATGGCAGTTCGAGGTCACCCCTCCACTTT
TRBJ1-5,TRBV3-1/TRBV3-2,-,-,CASSQGGGLQPQHF,TGTGCCAGCAGCCAAGGGGGGGGCCTTCAGCCCCAGCATTTT
TRBJ1-1,TRBV27,-,TRBD1,CASSLSDRGEAFF,TGTGCCAGCAGTTTATCCGACAGGGGTGAAGCTTTCTTT
TRBJ2-3,TRBV14,-,TRBD1,CASSDVTGGDTQYF,TGTGCCAGCAGCGACGTGACAGGGGGAGATACGCAGTATTTT
TRBJ1-2,TRBV20-1,-,-,CSASEDRLGYTF,TGCAGTGCTAGTGAGGACAGACTCGGCTACACCTTC
TRBJ1-1,TRBV10-3,-,TRBD1,CAISRRGQGGTNTEAFF,TGTGCCATCAGCCGCCGTGGACAGGGGGGAACGAACACTGAAGCTTTCTTT
TRBJ1-2,TRBV5-1,-,TRBD1,CASSLEGQGMIGYTF,TGCGCCAGCAGCTTGGAGGGACAGGGGATGATAGGCTACACCTTC
TRBJ1-1,TRBV13,-,-,CASGRYQNTEAFF,TGTGCCAGCGGCCGATACCAGAACACTGAAGCTTTCTTT
TRBJ2-7,TRBV5-1,-,TRBD1,CASSPKTSDRAYEQYF,TGCGCCAGCAGCCCAAAAACGTCGGACAGGGCCTACGAGCAGTACTTC
TRBJ1-1,TRBV3-1/TRBV3-2,once,-,CASSQDLRQREAAFF,TGTGCCAGCAGCCAAGATCTAAGACAGCGGGAGGCAGCTTTCTTT
TRBJ1-6,TRBV29-1,-,-,CSVQLPGAGNSPLHF,TGCAGCGTTCAACTCCCAGGGGCTGGGAATTCACCCCTCCACTTT